This T cell receptor beta chain was found in a study of OX40 agonist ivuxolimab in advanced cancers. At the level of the study: While on treatment, patients had intravenous ivuxolimab at 0.01 to 10 mg/kg every 2 weeks.

A remark on this clone: Its target is not known.

Produced via immunoSEQ multiplex PCR; TCRdb's table is partial and in-frame only. The profile shows roughly 54,000 clones, around 89% of them singletons. Study conclusions and caveats: Antigen specificity remained undetermined for the expanded peripheral T cells. Partial responders at 0.1-3.0 mg/kg showed near-lowest clonal expansion. Clonal expansion by week 6 occurred in CD4+ and CD8+ blood T cells (at 0.1 to 3.0 mg/kg).

This clonotype originated in an adult with an advanced solid tumor such as melanoma, head and neck, liver or kidney cancer. This specimen consisted of CD4+ or CD8+ T cells sorted from blood, obtained in a trial of the OX40 agonist ivuxolimab.

DNA of the CDR3: TGTGCCAGCAGTTCGGGACAGACTTACGAGCAGTACTTC. Translated, it gives CASSSGQTYEQYF. The chain combines TRBV6-5 with TRBJ2-7; 7 bases match TRBD1. From germline, CDR1 is MNHEY and CDR2 SVGAGI. V lost 4 bases to trimming and J lost 4 bases; unmatched junction nucleotides: 4. The CDR3 consists of 13 residues.